One T cell receptor (beta chain) is described in this entry. This record belongs to a study of shared clonotypes between healthy human individuals. The wider study: Every donor yielded three CD4 naive, three CD4 memory, two CD8 naive and one CD8 memory plate.

Naive-designated CD8 cells lacked CD45RO, were positively enriched for CCR7, and omitted terminally differentiated effector memory CD45RA+ cells. Assay: immunoSEQ multiplex PCR; the TCRdb copy retains only in-frame clones and omits some. This sample carries approximately 2,200,000 clones, under 95% of them seen once, and the ten largest clones take more than 1.5%. Germline CDR1 reads SGHNT; CDR2 reads YENEEA. V lost 1 base, J lost 5 bases, and 20 bases stayed unmatched. This CDR3 has 19 amino acids. Sequencing was carried out using naive CD8+ T cells from PBMCs. This chain uses TRBV11-3 with TRBJ2-7, with 7 positions matching TRBD2. The receptor was derived from a man aged 18 to 29 in good health. Some clones in this sample may be carry-over from other donors' samples. The CDR3 is CASSLVLPRGGGLSDEQYF. The CDR3 coding sequence is TGTGCCAGCAGCTTAGTCTTACCAAGGGGCGGGGGTCTCAGCGACGAGCAGTACTTC. The entire variable domain, with the rest obtained from reference TRBV11-3 and TRBJ2-7, is as follows: EAGVVQSPRYKIIEKKQPVAFWCNPISGHNTLYWYLQNLGQGPELLIRYENEEAVDDSQLPKDRFSAERLKGVDSTLKIQPAELGDSAVYLCASSLVLPRGGGLSDEQYFGPGTRLTVT.